These 16 T cell receptor beta chains originate from one sample sequenced in a study of human T cells and chemical hapten exposure. Each CDR3 protein gets one entry after TCRdb re-called the RACE reads with MiXCR. The data show around 190,000 distinct CDR3 sequences, under 25% seen once. Described time point: patch test 1, 2 weeks after DPC sensitization. Documented treatment: therapeutic diphenylcyclopropenone sensitization with weekly scalp DPC. Material: whole blood, obtained in connection with sensitization to the hapten diphenylcyclopropenone (DPC). The receptors come from a woman between 50 and 59 years old with alopecia areata. Some clones in this sample may be carry-over from other donors' samples.

This clonotype occurred a few times. The chain couples TRBV10-1 to TRBJ1-6, with unresolved D. Germline V CDR1 and CDR2: WNHNN, SYGVQD (reference sequence). The germline V and J ends were trimmed by 2 bases and 8 bases, with 13 bases remaining between them. The CDR3 runs 15 residues. The CDR3 here is CASSELAVLYSPLHF. For the CDR3, the DNA is TGCGCCAGCAGTGAGCTGGCAGTCCTTTATTCACCCCTCCACTTT.

This clonotype turned up a few times. This rearrangement joins TRBV20-1 to TRBJ1-6; D is unresolved. V was trimmed by 2 bases and J by 10 bases, leaving 12 bases between them. Looked up from germline, CDR1 is DFQATT and CDR2 is SNEGSKA (reference sequence). The CDR3 runs to 13 residues. The CDR3 loop reads CSARFGELSPLHF. DNA of the CDR3: TGCAGTGCTAGATTCGGTGAATTATCACCCCTCCACTTT.

Only a few counts were recorded for this clonotype. The chain links TRBV12-3 or TRBV12-4 to TRBJ2-6; maybe TRBD2 (6 bases). The CDR3 sequence is 15 residues long. Between the trimmed V and J ends, which lost 3 bases and 0 bases, there was a span of 6 bases. Here the CDR3 reads CASSLEGSGANVLTF. The CDR3 nucleotides read TGTGCCAGCAGTTTGGAGGGCTCTGGGGCCAACGTCCTGACTTTC.

The gene calls are TRBV5-1 and TRBJ2-2; perhaps TRBD2 as D (5 bases). The CDR3 spans 13 residues. Germline V gene lookup returns CDR1 SGHRS and CDR2 YFSETQ. V was cut by 4 bases and J by 3 bases, with 7 bases left in between. The CDR3 loop reads CASSLDYTGELFF. For the CDR3, the DNA is TGCGCCAGCAGCCTGGACTACACCGGGGAGCTGTTTTTT.

The rearrangement uses TRBV27 and TRBJ1-1; unclear D gene. V was pared by 6 bases and J by 5 bases, with 10 bases between. CDR1 and CDR2 (germline): MNHEY, SMNVEV (reference sequence). CDR3 size: 12 residues. The CDR3 loop reads CASSTPGTEAFF. CDR3 nucleotide sequence: TGTGCCAGCAGCACTCCGGGAACTGAAGCTTTCTTT.

A few counts support this clonotype. The chain has TRBV19 and TRBJ2-7; perhaps D is TRBD1 or TRBD2 (5 bases each). The CDR3 has 14 residues. The V end was cut by 1 base, the J end by 8 bases, with 15 bases between. Germline V gene data show CDR1 as LNHDA and CDR2 as SQIVND (reference sequence). CDR3 sequence: CASSIGGLRGKQYF. CDR3 nucleotide sequence: TGTGCCAGTAGTATAGGGGGCCTCCGAGGGAAGCAGTACTTC.

This chain uses TRBV29-1 with TRBJ2-7; 8 bases fit TRBD2. Trimming took 5 bases from V and 2 from J; bases not matched to a gene: 5. The germline V gene has CDR1 SQVTM and CDR2 ANQGSEA. The CDR3 consists of 13 residues. The CDR3 reads CSVFGGDPYEQYF. The DNA of the CDR3 is TGCAGCGTTTTCGGGGGGGACCCCTACGAGCAGTACTTC.

This clonotype has only a few counts. The rearrangement links TRBV20-1 to TRBJ1-2; D may be TRBD1 (5 bases). Germline values: CDR1 DFQATT, CDR2 SNEGSKA (reference sequence). The CDR3 consists of 11 residues. The V end was cut by 4 bases, the J end by 8 bases, with 11 bases between. Written as DNA, the CDR3 is TGCAGTGCTACCCGGACACCCGGCTACACCTTC. It encodes CSATRTPGYTF.

CDR3 DNA sequence: TGCGCCAGCAGCTTAAACACCCTAAGGGGGAATGAGCAGTTCTTC. Translating it yields CASSLNTLRGNEQFF. The chain carries TRBV5-1 and TRBJ2-1; D possibly corresponds to TRBD1 (6 bases). Trimming cost V 2 bases and J 7 bases, with 16 bases left between them. Germline assignment: CDR1 SGHRS and CDR2 YFSETQ. This CDR3 has 15 amino acids.

The rearrangement joins TRBV7-2 to TRBJ1-5; D is unresolved. Germline loops: CDR1 SGHTA, CDR2 FQGNSA. The CDR3 contains 14 residues. With 2 bases removed from V and 6 bases from J, the gap between germline ends came to 11 bases. CDR3 region: CASSLKGGPQPQHF. Here the CDR3 DNA reads TGTGCCAGCAGCTTAAAGGGAGGGCCTCAGCCCCAGCATTTT.

This clonotype was detected a few times. The chain combines TRBV3-1 with TRBJ2-7; 13 bases fit TRBD2. With 0 bases clipped from V and 7 bases from J, the junction kept 6 bases outside the gene matches. The CDR3 is made up of 16 amino acids. Germline V gene sequence: CDR1 LGHDT, CDR2 YNNKEL (reference sequence). CDR3 region: CASSQDQLAGGREQYF. CDR3 bases: TGTGCCAGCAGCCAAGATCAACTAGCGGGAGGGAGGGAGCAGTACTTC.

This clonotype came up a few times. The chain employs TRBV25-1 and TRBJ2-1, with D uncertain. V was cut by 4 bases and J by 4 bases, with 11 bases left in between. Germline CDR1 reads MGHDK; CDR2 reads SYGVNS. The CDR3 spans 14 residues. CDR3 amino acids: CASSASPPYNEQFF. CDR3 bases: TGTGCCAGCAGTGCCTCTCCCCCGTACAATGAGCAGTTCTTC.

The chain is built from TRBV12-3 or TRBV12-4 and TRBJ2-2; D gene unclear. V lost 0 bases, J lost 5 bases, and 7 bases lay in between. CDR3 length equals 14 residues. The DNA for the CDR3 is TGTGCCAGCAGTTTAGCGGGAACTACCGGGGAGCTGTTTTTT. This encodes CASSLAGTTGELFF.

This clonotype was counted between two and nine times. The rearrangement links TRBV6-5 to TRBJ1-2, with a weak D call TRBD1 (5 bases). V dropped 7 bases and J dropped 3 bases, with 12 bases sitting between them. Germline lookup yields CDR1 MNHEY and CDR2 SVGAGI. The CDR3 totals 13 residues. Here the CDR3 DNA reads TGTGCCAGCACCAAAGCAGGGTACTATGGCTACACCTTC. This gives the protein CASTKAGYYGYTF.

This chain connects TRBV20-1 to TRBJ2-3; 11 bases fit TRBD2. Losses at the gene ends were 5 bases for V and 2 bases for J; bases not matched to a gene: 6. The CDR3 spans 15 residues. Germline CDR1 DFQATT, CDR2 SNEGSKA (reference sequence). The CDR3 DNA reads TGCAGTGCTTTACCACTAGCGGGAGTCACAGATACGCAGTATTTT. Residues: CSALPLAGVTDTQYF.

This clonotype has ten or more counts. This rearrangement joins TRBV3-1 to TRBJ1-2, with 7 bases that match TRBD1. J gave up 6 bases and V 1 base, and 14 bases lay outside the gene matches. The germline CDR1 and CDR2 sequences are LGHDT and YNNKEL (reference sequence). The CDR3 totals 17 residues. The CDR3 reads CASSQGPGQNSFDGYTF. The CDR3 bases are TGTGCCAGCAGCCAAGGACCGGGACAGAACAGTTTCGATGGCTACACCTTC.